This T cell receptor (beta chain) originates from a study of lymphopenia after photon versus proton radiotherapy. Whole-study findings and limits: A bigger post-nadir fall in TCR diversity correlated inversely with survival time in deceased patients. Under photons, naive T cells and diversity fell while effector/memory populations rose. Only patients who died were analyzed for survival; proton advantage is unproven. Post-nadir diversity loss with photons came from oligoclonal expansion, particularly CD8+ Temra cells.

Regarding this clone: Antigen specificity is unknown.

The CDR3 runs to 14 residues. V was cut by 4 bases and J by 8 bases, with 16 bases left in between. Per the germline V gene, CDR1 is SGDLS and CDR2 is YYNGEE. The protocol was immunoSEQ multiplex PCR, while the TCRdb copy is restricted to in-frame clones and leaves out a portion. Of 37,000 or so clones listed, more than 70% are singletons. Material: peripheral blood, obtained from a patient treated with photon-based radiotherapy. The chain links TRBV9 to TRBJ2-1; D perhaps matches TRBD2 (5 bases). This receptor was taken from a man aged 50 to 60 with gastric cancer. CDR3 protein: CASSLSNTGDEQFF. CDR3 in DNA: TGTGCCAGCAGCCTTTCAAATACCGGGGATGAGCAGTTCTTC. The full variable domain, in which reference TRBV9 and TRBJ2-1 provide the parts outside the CDR3, is DSGVTQTPKHLITATGQRVTLRCSPRSGDLSVYWYQQSLDQGLQFLIQYYNGEERAKGNILERFSAQQFPDLHSELNLSSLELGDSALYFCASSLSNTGDEQFFGPGTRLTVL.